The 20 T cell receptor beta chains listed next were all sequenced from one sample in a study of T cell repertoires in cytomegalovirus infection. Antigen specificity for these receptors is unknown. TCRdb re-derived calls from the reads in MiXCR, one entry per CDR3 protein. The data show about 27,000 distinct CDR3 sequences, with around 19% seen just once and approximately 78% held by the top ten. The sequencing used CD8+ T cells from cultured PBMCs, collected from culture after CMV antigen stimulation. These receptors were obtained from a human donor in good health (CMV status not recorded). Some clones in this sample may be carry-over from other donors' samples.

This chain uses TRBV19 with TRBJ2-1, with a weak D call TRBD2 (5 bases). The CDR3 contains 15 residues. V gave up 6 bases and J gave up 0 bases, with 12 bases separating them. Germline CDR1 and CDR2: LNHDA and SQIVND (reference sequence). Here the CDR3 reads CASRRAGHSYNEQFF. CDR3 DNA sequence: TGTGCCAGTAGAAGGGCGGGCCACTCCTACAATGAGCAGTTCTTC.

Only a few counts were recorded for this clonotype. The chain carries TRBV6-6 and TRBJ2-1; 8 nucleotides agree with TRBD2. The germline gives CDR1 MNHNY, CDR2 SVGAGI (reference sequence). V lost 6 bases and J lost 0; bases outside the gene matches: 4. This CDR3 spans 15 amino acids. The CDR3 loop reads CASRKLAVSYNEQFF. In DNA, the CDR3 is TGTGCCAGCAGGAAACTAGCGGTCTCCTACAATGAGCAGTTCTTC.

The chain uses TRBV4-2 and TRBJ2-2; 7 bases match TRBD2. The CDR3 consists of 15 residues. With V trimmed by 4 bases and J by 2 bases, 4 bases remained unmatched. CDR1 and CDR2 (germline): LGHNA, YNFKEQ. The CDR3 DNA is TGTGCCAGCAGCCGGCTAGCGGATAACACCGGGGAGCTGTTTTTT. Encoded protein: CASSRLADNTGELFF.

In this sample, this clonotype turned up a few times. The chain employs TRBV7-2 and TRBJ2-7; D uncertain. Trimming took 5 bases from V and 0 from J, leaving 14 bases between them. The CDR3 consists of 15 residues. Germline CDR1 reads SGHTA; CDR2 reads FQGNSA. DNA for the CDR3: TGTGCCAGCAGCCTAAACAACATTCCCTCCTACGAGCAGTACTTC. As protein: CASSLNNIPSYEQYF.

The CDR3 DNA reads TGTGCCAGCAGCCCCACCGCAGGGAGCTCCTACGAGCAGTACTTC. As protein: CASSPTAGSSYEQYF. The chain is built from TRBV27 and TRBJ2-7; D is possibly TRBD1 or TRBD2 (5 bases each). Germline-derived CDR1 and CDR2 are MNHEY and SMNVEV (reference sequence). The CDR3 is 15 residues long. The germline V and J ends were trimmed by 6 bases and 0 bases, with 15 bases remaining between them.

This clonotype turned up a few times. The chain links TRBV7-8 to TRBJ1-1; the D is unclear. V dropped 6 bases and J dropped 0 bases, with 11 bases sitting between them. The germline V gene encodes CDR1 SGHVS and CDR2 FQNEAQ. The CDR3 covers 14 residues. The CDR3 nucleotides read TGTGCCAGCAGTTTGTGGCCTATGAACACTGAAGCTTTCTTT. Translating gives CASSLWPMNTEAFF.

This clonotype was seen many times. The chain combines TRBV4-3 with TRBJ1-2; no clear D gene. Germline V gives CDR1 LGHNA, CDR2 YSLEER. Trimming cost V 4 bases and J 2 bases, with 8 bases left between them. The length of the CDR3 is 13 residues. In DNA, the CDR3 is TGCGCCAGCAGCCCGGGCAGGAACTATGGCTACACCTTC. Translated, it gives CASSPGRNYGYTF.

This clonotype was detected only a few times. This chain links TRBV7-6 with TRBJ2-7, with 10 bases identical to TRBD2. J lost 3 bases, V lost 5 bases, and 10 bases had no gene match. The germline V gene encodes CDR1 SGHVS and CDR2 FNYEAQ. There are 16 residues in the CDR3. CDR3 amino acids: CASSPLRPSGSYEQYF. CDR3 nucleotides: TGTGCCAGCAGCCCCTTAAGGCCTAGCGGGAGCTACGAGCAGTACTTC.

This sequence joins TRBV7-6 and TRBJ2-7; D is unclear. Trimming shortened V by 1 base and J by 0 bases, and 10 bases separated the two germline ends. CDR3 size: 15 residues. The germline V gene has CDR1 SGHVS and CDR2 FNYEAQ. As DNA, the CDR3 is TGTGCCAGCAGCTTAGAGGCTACCATCTCCTACGAGCAGTACTTC. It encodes CASSLEATISYEQYF.

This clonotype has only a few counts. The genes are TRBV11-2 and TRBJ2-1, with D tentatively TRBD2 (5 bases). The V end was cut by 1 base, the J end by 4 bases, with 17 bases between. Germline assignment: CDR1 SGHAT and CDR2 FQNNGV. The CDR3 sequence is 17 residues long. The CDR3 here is CASSLGPPDSEYNEQFF. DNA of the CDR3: TGTGCCAGCAGCTTAGGACCTCCGGACTCCGAGTACAATGAGCAGTTCTTC. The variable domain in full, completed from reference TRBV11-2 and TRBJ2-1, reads EAGVAQSPRYKIIEKRQSVAFWCNPISGHATLYWYQQILGQGPKLLIQFQNNGVVDDSQLPKDRFSAERLKGVDSTLKIQPAKLEDSAVYLCASSLGPPDSEYNEQFFGPGTRLTVL.

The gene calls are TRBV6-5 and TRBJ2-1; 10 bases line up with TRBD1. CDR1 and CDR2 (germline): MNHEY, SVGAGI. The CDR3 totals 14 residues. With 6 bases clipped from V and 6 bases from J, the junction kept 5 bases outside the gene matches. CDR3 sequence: CASSRRTGGNEQFF. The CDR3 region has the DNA TGTGCCAGCAGCCGCCGGACAGGGGGCAATGAGCAGTTCTTC.

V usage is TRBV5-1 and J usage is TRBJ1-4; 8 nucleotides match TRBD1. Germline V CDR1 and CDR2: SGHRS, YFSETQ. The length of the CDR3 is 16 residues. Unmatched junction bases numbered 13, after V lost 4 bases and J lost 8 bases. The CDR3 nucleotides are TGCGCCAGCAGCGATTTTGCAGGGGGCCGCAAGGAAAAACTGTTTTTT. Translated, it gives CASSDFAGGRKEKLFF.

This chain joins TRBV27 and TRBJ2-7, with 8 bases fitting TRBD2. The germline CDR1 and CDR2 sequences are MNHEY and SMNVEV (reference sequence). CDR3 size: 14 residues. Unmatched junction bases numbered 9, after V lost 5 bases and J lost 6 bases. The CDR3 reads CASSPAGLGLEQYF. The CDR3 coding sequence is TGTGCCAGCAGTCCCGCGGGACTAGGTCTCGAGCAGTACTTC.

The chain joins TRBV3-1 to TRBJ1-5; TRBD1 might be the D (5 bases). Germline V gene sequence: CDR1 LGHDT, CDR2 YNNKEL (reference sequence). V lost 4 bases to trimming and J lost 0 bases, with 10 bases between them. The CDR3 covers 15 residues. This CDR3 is CASSPGPYSNQPQHF. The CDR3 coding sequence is TGTGCCAGCAGCCCGGGACCCTATAGCAATCAGCCCCAGCATTTT. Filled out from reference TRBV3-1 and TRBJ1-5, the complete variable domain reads DTAVSQTPKYLVTQMGNDKSIKCEQNLGHDTMYWYKQDSKKFLKIMFSYNNKELIINETVPNRFSPKSPDKAHLNLHINSLELGDSAVYFCASSPGPYSNQPQHFGDGTRLSIL.

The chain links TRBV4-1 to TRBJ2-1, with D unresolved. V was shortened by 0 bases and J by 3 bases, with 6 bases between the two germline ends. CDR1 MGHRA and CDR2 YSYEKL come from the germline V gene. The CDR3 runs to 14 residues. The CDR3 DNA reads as TGCGCCAGCAGCCAAGATGGCAACTACAATGAGCAGTTCTTC. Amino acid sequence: CASSQDGNYNEQFF.

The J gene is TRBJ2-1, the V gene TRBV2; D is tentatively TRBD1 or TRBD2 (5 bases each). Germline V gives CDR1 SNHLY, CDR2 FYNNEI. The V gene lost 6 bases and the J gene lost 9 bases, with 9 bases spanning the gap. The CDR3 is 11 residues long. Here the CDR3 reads CASRGTIEQFF. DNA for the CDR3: TGTGCCAGCAGAGGGACGATTGAGCAGTTCTTC.

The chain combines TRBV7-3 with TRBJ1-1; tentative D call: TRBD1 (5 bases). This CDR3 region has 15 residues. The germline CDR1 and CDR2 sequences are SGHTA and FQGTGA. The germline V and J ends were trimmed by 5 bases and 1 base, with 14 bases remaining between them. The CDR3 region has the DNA TGTGCCAGCAGCCGAGACGGGGGGAAGAACACTGAAGCTTTCTTT. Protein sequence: CASSRDGGKNTEAFF.

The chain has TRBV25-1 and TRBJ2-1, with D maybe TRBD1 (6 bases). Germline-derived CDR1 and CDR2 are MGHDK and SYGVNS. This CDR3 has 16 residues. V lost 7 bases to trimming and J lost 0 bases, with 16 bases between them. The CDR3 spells CASTGGGWSSYNEQFF. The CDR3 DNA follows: TGTGCCAGCACTGGGGGCGGGTGGAGCTCCTACAATGAGCAGTTCTTC.

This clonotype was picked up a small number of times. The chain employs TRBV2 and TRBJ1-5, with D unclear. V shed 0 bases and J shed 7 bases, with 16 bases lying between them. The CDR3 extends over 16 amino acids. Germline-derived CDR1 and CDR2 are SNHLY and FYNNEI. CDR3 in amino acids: CASSEALGSGRQPQHF. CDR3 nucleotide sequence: TGTGCCAGCAGTGAAGCGCTTGGCTCAGGTAGGCAGCCCCAGCATTTT.

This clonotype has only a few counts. CDR3 coding DNA: TGTGCCAGCAGCTTATTGGAGGAGTGGGGAAATCAGCCCCAGCATTTT. Translation gives CASSLLEEWGNQPQHF. This rearrangement joins TRBV7-8 to TRBJ1-5; unclear D gene. The germline V and J ends were trimmed by 2 bases and 4 bases, with 15 bases remaining between them. Looked up from germline, CDR1 is SGHVS and CDR2 is FQNEAQ. The CDR3 is 16 amino acids.